The T cell receptor beta chain under discussion was sequenced for a study of shared clonotypes between healthy human individuals (dated by TCRdb to between 2020 and 2021). Broadly, across the study: The cohort comprised two women and three men aged 18 to 49 years. Per donor, three plates each were used for CD4 naive and CD4 memory, two for CD8 naive, and one for CD8 memory. Blood TCR repertoires of about 5 healthy adults were deeply sequenced to estimate repertoire size and the extent of clonotype sharing between individuals. To increase sequencing depth and limit assay-specific biases, TCR repertoire library preparation and sequencing were carried out by different laboratories using diverse techniques. Each donor's leukapheresis produced roughly between roughly 0.85 and 9.5 billion PBMCs.

Healthy HIV-negative adults with no recently reported acute infections or vaccinations were included as donors. All donors were Caucasian adults living in Nashville, Tennessee, USA. CD4+ T cells were enriched by magnetic negative selection; naive cells were then positively selected on CD45RA, and the negative fraction formed the memory subset. Blood was obtained by leukapheresis, after which PBMCs were separated by Ficoll-Histopaque density gradient centrifugation and cryopreserved in liquid nitrogen vapor phase. Analytical flow cytometry was used to check the purity and quantity of every magnetically sorted T cell population. Genomic DNA was isolated from each sorted fraction and quantified by UV absorbance on a Nanodrop 2000c. TCR CDR3 regions were amplified from genomic DNA by multiplex PCR using the deep immunoSEQ assay. Genomic DNA extracted from each cell subset was distributed evenly over all wells of several immunoSEQ 96-well plates, and each plate served as one replicate. For sorted subsets, approximately 190 ng of genomic DNA, equivalent to tens of thousands of T cell genomes, went into each replicate PCR. The purified libraries were quantified using a Qubit 3.0 fluorometer, sized with a Bioanalyzer 2100, and then quantified again using the KAPA Library Quantification kit. Every immunoSEQ 96-well plate was sequenced on a dedicated single-read 150-cycle Illumina NextSeq 550 flow cell. In the original analysis: Because the immunoSEQ output held only junctional sequences and lacked quality scores, the filtering could not match the filtering applied to full-length reads. To assign V/J genes and CDR3, sequences were annotated using PyIR, a Python wrapper for IgBLAST v1.9, with IMGT germline references. Reads with weak V/J assignments (E-value above 1e-6), missing CDR3, stop codons, out-of-frame junctions, or ambiguous translated residues were removed. V3J clonotypes were defined as sequences sharing the same inferred V gene, J gene, and CDR3 amino acid sequence. To compute the percentage overlap between repertoires, the number of shared unique clonotypes was divided by the size of the smaller repertoire. Three approaches were used to assess repertoire richness: RTK rarefaction, the Chao1 estimator, and Recon v2.1 estimates of unobserved clonotypes. Generation probabilities for all TCRbeta clonotypes obtained by the gDNA method from a handful of donors were computed using OLGA. The table was pulled from immuneACCESS by TCRdb, which kept in-frame rearrangements only. Such tables lose some clones; where checked, under half of the loss comes from unresolved V genes, and the rest has no known cause. Clonal size and the V and J genes are those of that table, whereas D and trimming came from the DNA. The sample table shows about 2 million clones, and 95% are seen once. Of the sample, 0.1% to 0.15% falls within the top ten clones.

This clone has only one observation. Its antigen is currently not known. No clone much larger than this one lies a single base away; base qualities are absent. The junction carries 11 bases between V and J, which are trimmed by 5 bases and 3 bases respectively. CDR1 MNHNS and CDR2 SASEGT were looked up in the germline V gene. From the cysteine through the phenylalanine, the CDR3 covers 14 amino acids. Here the CDR3 DNA is all that survives: 42 bases in frame from base 1. Study-level results and caveats: Because the study included a small number of donors, the genetic and exposure-history diversity represented was limited. Naive subsets generally had larger estimated clonotype richness than memory subsets. Pairwise subsampling indicated that sequencing depth was expected to affect the degree of clonotype sharing among donors. Rarefaction of sorted-subset datasets indicated incomplete sequencing despite the large sequencing depth. Clonotypes shared by all four sorted-subset donors showed higher generation probabilities than non-shared clonotypes. Sampling was limited to blood, and TCR repertoires in tissue likely differ from TCR repertoires in blood. Across four donors, about 5.2% of naive CD4, approximately 4% of naive CD8, under 2.5% of memory CD4, and 0.4% of memory CD8 clonotypes were shared.

This chain is built from TRBV6-1 and TRBJ1-5, and the D gene may be TRBD1, 6 bases matching. The specimen sequenced was naive CD4+ T cells sorted from blood. According to the study, the label for this sample's cell subset or site signals: CD45RA+ positively selected. This TCR was recovered from a man between 18 and 29 years old in good health. The CDR3 reads as follows: CASSWTAVNQPQHF. The DNA sequence is given as TGTGCCAGCAGTTGGACAGCCGTCAATCAGCCCCAGCATTTT.